The rows below give T cell receptor beta chains drawn from one sample of a study of T cell repertoires in cytomegalovirus infection. These receptors' antigens are unknown. TCRdb itself ran the reads through MiXCR, one entry per CDR3 protein. The sample has some 110,000 distinct CDR3 sequences; over 9% are singletons. Source material: PBMCs, sequenced either directly or after in vitro stimulation (not recorded which). The receptors derive from a human donor in good health (CMV status not recorded). Some clones in this sample may be carry-over from other donors' samples. Both conserved end residues are part of each CDR3. A D gene is named only where the DNA matches it firmly. Rows give clone size only sometimes, using once, few, many, or a class for an expanded clone.

length: 15; D: -; J: TRBJ1-1; size: few; V: TRBV7-9; CDR3: CASSRLRGPNTEAFF; DNA: TGTGCCAGCAGTCGACTAAGGGGCCCGAACACTGAAGCTTTCTTT
length: 14; D: -; J: TRBJ2-5; size: many; V: TRBV7-9; CDR3: CASSLGLGPETQYF; DNA: TGTGCCAGCAGCTTAGGGCTGGGTCCGGAGACCCAGTACTTC
length: 13; D: -; J: TRBJ1-5; size: -; V: TRBV5-1; CDR3: CASSLDGNQPQHF; DNA: TGCGCCAGCAGCTTGGACGGGAATCAGCCCCAGCATTTT
length: 17; D: -; J: TRBJ2-2; size: many; V: TRBV5-1; CDR3: CASSPDDKAGRTGELFF; DNA: TGCGCCAGCAGCCCGGACGATAAGGCGGGGCGGACCGGGGAGCTGTTTTTT
length: 15; D: TRBD1; J: TRBJ1-3; size: -; V: TRBV18; CDR3: CASWRTGTSGNTIYF; DNA: TGTGCCAGCTGGCGGACAGGGACGTCTGGAAACACCATATATTTT
length: 14; D: -; J: TRBJ1-1; size: few; V: TRBV19; CDR3: CASSSLGPAAEAFF; DNA: TGTGCCAGTAGTTCCCTGGGCCCTGCGGCTGAAGCTTTCTTT
length: 14; D: -; J: TRBJ1-1; size: many; V: TRBV7-8; CDR3: CASSLVIGGTEAFF; DNA: TGTGCCAGCAGCTTAGTAATAGGGGGCACTGAAGCTTTCTTT
length: 19; D: TRBD2; J: TRBJ2-3; size: few; V: TRBV7-2; CDR3: CASSDTDASGRAGADTQYF; DNA: TGTGCCAGCAGCGATACCGACGCTAGCGGGAGGGCCGGCGCAGATACGCAGTATTTT
length: 19; D: TRBD2; J: TRBJ2-3; size: many; V: TRBV6-1; CDR3: CASSVGGLAGRVATDTQYF; DNA: TGTGCCAGCAGTGTTGGTGGACTAGCGGGAAGGGTGGCCACAGATACGCAGTATTTT
length: 14; D: TRBD1; J: TRBJ1-2; size: -; V: TRBV7-9; CDR3: CASSPGTGHYGYTF; DNA: TGTGCCAGCAGTCCCGGGACAGGCCACTATGGCTACACCTTC
length: 14; D: TRBD2; J: TRBJ2-1; size: -; V: TRBV12-3/TRBV12-4; CDR3: CASSPGGSRHEQFF; DNA: TGTGCCAGCAGTCCGGGCGGGAGTCGTCATGAGCAGTTCTTC